One sample yielded the 21 T cell receptor beta chains listed below, sequenced in a study of STAT5B mutations in CD4+ large granular lymphocyte leukemia. The table came from immunoSEQ multiplex PCR; TCRdb's copy has only in-frame clones and leaves some out. The sample includes some 38,000 clones, roughly 85% of them seen just once. What was sequenced was CD4+ T cells from blood buffy coats. These receptors were obtained from a human donor in good health.

V gene TRBV5-1 combines with J gene TRBJ1-1; TRBD1 might be the D (5 bases). Trimming took 4 bases from V and 0 from J, leaving 13 bases between them. Germline assignment: CDR1 SGHRS and CDR2 YFSETQ. CDR3 length equals 15 residues. CDR3 sequence (DNA): TGCGCCAGCAGCCCGACAGTCACCCTGAACACTGAAGCTTTCTTT. Translating it yields CASSPTVTLNTEAFF.

The rearrangement uses TRBV10-3 and TRBJ1-3; D remains ambiguous. Germline loops: CDR1 ENHRY, CDR2 SYGVKD. V lost 6 bases and J lost 4, with 7 bases in between. The CDR3 runs 12 residues. The CDR3 bases are TGTGCCATCAGGAGGGTCGGAAACACCATATATTTT. As protein: CAIRRVGNTIYF.

The V and J genes are TRBV5-6 and TRBJ2-5, with D possibly being TRBD1 or TRBD2 (6 bases each). The germline CDR1 and CDR2 sequences are SGHDT and YYEEEE. The CDR3 sequence is 16 residues long. Trimming removed 0 bases at V and 4 bases at J, with 16 bases between. The CDR3 protein is CASSLVGGRMAETQYF. The CDR3 nucleotides are TGTGCCAGCAGCTTGGTAGGGGGGAGAATGGCAGAGACCCAGTACTTC.

The rearrangement joins TRBV11-2 to TRBJ2-7, with TRBD1 identical over 10 bases. The CDR3 runs 16 residues. Germline V lookup: CDR1 SGHAT, CDR2 FQNNGV. The J segment lost 2 bases and the V segment lost 5 bases, leaving 9 bases of the junction unmatched. The CDR3: CASSLPPGQGPYEQYF. Here the CDR3 DNA reads TGTGCCAGCAGCCTCCCCCCGGGACAGGGGCCCTACGAGCAGTACTTC.

The V gene is TRBV6-1, the J gene TRBJ2-1; D is possibly TRBD2 (6 bases). Germline CDR1 MNHNS, CDR2 SASEGT. Trimming stripped 9 bases from V and 1 base from J, with 13 bases between. There are 14 residues in the CDR3. DNA for the CDR3: TGTGCCAGTACCGGACTACCTTCCTACAATGAGCAGTTCTTC. The encoded protein is CASTGLPSYNEQFF.

In this sample, this clone turned up once. V and J are TRBV18 and TRBJ1-5; TRBD1 matches at 9 bases. V was pared by 6 bases and J by 5 bases, with 5 bases of the junction left unmatched. This CDR3 has 14 residues. Germline values: CDR1 KGHSH, CDR2 LQKENI. CDR3 amino acids: CASSWDRVYQPQHF. DNA for the CDR3: TGTGCCAGCTCCTGGGACAGGGTATATCAGCCCCAGCATTTT.

V and J are TRBV11-2 and TRBJ2-5; D is unclear. Germline loops: CDR1 SGHAT, CDR2 FQNNGV. V lost 5 bases to trimming and J lost 7 bases, with 11 bases between them. CDR3 length: 12 amino acids. The CDR3 region is CASSPGSGTQYF. The CDR3 DNA sequence: TGTGCCAGCAGCCCCGGATCAGGGACCCAGTACTTC.

This chain joins TRBV5-1 and TRBJ2-5; TRBD1 matches 7 bases. Per the germline V gene, CDR1 is SGHRS and CDR2 is YFSETQ. CDR3 size: 15 residues. The J segment lost 5 bases and the V segment lost 6 bases, leaving 13 bases of the junction unmatched. This CDR3 is CASIPGQAEFETQYF. CDR3 nucleotide sequence: TGCGCCAGCATCCCAGGACAGGCGGAGTTTGAGACCCAGTACTTC. Using reference TRBV5-1 and TRBJ2-5 for the parts outside the CDR3, the full variable domain is KAGVTQTPRYLIKTRGQQVTLSCSPISGHRSVSWYQQTPGQGLQFLFEYFSETQRNKGNFPGRFSGRQFSNSRSEMNVSTLELGDSALYLCASIPGQAEFETQYFGPGTRLLVL.

The V call is TRBV10-2, the J call TRBJ2-7; TRBD1 agrees at 12 bases. The junction had 7 bases not matched to a gene; V was cut back by 3 bases and J by 7 bases. Germline values: CDR1 WSHSY, CDR2 SAAADI. The CDR3 is 15 amino acids. The CDR3 DNA is TGCGCCAGCAGTGAAAGGGACAGGGGGCTGTGGGAGCAGTACTTC. It encodes CASSERDRGLWEQYF.

For the CDR3, the DNA is TGCGCCAGCGGCTTACACGACCCCTCGCTAGCGGGAGTGCAGTACTTC. It yields the protein CASGLHDPSLAGVQYF. The chain has TRBV10-2 and TRBJ2-7, with 10 nucleotides matching TRBD2. The CDR3 runs 16 residues. Germline CDR1 is WSHSY and CDR2 is SAAADI. Trimming removed 8 bases from V and 9 bases from J; junction bases left unmatched: 19.

This clone occurred once. The V gene is TRBV29-1, the J gene TRBJ2-1, with TRBD2 as a possible D gene (6 bases). Trimming stripped 5 bases from V and 2 bases from J, with 13 bases between. Germline assignment: CDR1 SQVTM and CDR2 ANQGSEA. The CDR3 runs to 14 residues. CDR3 sequence (DNA): TGCAGCGTTCGTTATAGCGGTCCCTACAATGAGCAGTTCTTC. Encoded protein: CSVRYSGPYNEQFF.

This clone came up once. The chain carries TRBV2 and TRBJ2-5; 10 bases align to TRBD1. The CDR3 runs 16 residues. The trim removed 7 bases at V and 2 bases at J, leaving 10 bases unmatched. Germline CDR1 SNHLY, CDR2 FYNNEI. CDR3 sequence: CASNHGQGGIQETQYF. CDR3 DNA: TGTGCCAGCAATCACGGACAGGGGGGAATTCAAGAGACCCAGTACTTC. The full variable domain, in which reference TRBV2 and TRBJ2-5 provide the parts outside the CDR3, is EPEVTQTPSHQVTQMGQEVILRCVPISNHLYFYWYRQILGQKVEFLVSFYNNEISEKSEIFDDQFSVERPDGSNFTLKIRSTKLEDSAMYFCASNHGQGGIQETQYFGPGTRLLVL.

The rearrangement joins TRBV5-4 to TRBJ2-2; 10 nucleotides match TRBD1. The CDR3 sequence is 16 residues long. J lost 2 bases, V lost 3 bases, and 4 bases had no gene match. Germline V gene lookup returns CDR1 SGHNT and CDR2 YYREEE (reference sequence). The CDR3 DNA sequence: TGTGCCAGCAGCTGGGGGGACAGGGGAAACACCGGGGAGCTGTTTTTT. Its translation: CASSWGDRGNTGELFF.

The chain uses TRBV27 and TRBJ2-3; D is perhaps TRBD2 (5 bases). This CDR3 has 16 amino acids. Germline-derived CDR1 and CDR2 are MNHEY and SMNVEV (reference sequence). Trimming stripped 5 bases from V and 2 bases from J, with 17 bases between. CDR3 nucleotide sequence: TGTGCCAGCAGTCCGCCGAGGGAAGCGGCCACAGATACGCAGTATTTT. Its translation: CASSPPREAATDTQYF.

The CDR3 here is CASSSGLAGGSHYNEQFF. The CDR3 region has the DNA TGCGCCAGCAGCTCGGGACTAGCGGGAGGCTCTCATTACAATGAGCAGTTCTTC. This chain uses TRBV5-1 with TRBJ2-1; TRBD2 matches 15 bases. The CDR3 spans 18 residues. V lost 3 bases, J lost 4 bases, and 8 bases stayed unmatched. Germline loops: CDR1 SGHRS, CDR2 YFSETQ.

This clone was counted only a few times. The chain carries TRBV2 and TRBJ1-2; a weak D match, TRBD1 (5 bases). From germline, CDR1 is SNHLY and CDR2 FYNNEI. Trimming pared 5 bases from V and 2 bases from J, leaving 9 bases between. CDR3 length equals 13 residues. The CDR3: CASSRQTNYGYTF. Here the CDR3 DNA reads TGTGCCAGCAGTCGACAGACAAACTATGGCTACACCTTC.

This chain connects TRBV12-5 to TRBJ1-1, with a tentative D call TRBD1 (5 bases). The germline gives CDR1 LGHNT, CDR2 FRNRAP. V was pared by 6 bases and J by 6 bases, with 11 bases between. CDR3 length: 12 amino acids. The CDR3 coding sequence is TGTGCTAGTGGAATGGGGCCCGCTGAAGCTTTCTTT. This sequence encodes CASGMGPAEAFF.

The chain recombines TRBV5-4 with TRBJ1-1; D uncertain. This CDR3 is 15 amino acids long. The V end lost 1 base, the J end lost 3 bases, and 13 bases lay between the germline ends. Germline V gene data show CDR1 as SGHNT and CDR2 as YYREEE (reference sequence). In nucleotides, the CDR3 is TGTGCCAGCAGCTTGTTCGGGGTCGAGGACACTGAAGCTTTCTTT. Protein sequence: CASSLFGVEDTEAFF. Drawing the rest from reference TRBV5-4 and TRBJ1-1, the complete variable domain is ETGVTQSPTHLIKTRGQQVTLRCSSQSGHNTVSWYQQALGQGPQFIFQYYREEENGRGNFPPRFSGLQFPNYSSELNVNALELDDSALYLCASSLFGVEDTEAFFGQGTRLTVV.

The J gene is TRBJ1-1, the V gene TRBV7-3, with D unresolved. Germline loops: CDR1 SGHTA, CDR2 FQGTGA. Trimming removed 2 bases at V and 5 bases at J, with 6 bases between. The CDR3 has 12 residues. CDR3 nucleotide sequence: TGTGCCAGCAGCTTAGGCTGGACTGAAGCTTTCTTT. This codes for CASSLGWTEAFF.

This clone was seen once. This chain links TRBV9 with TRBJ1-5; D call uncertain. Germline CDR1 reads SGDLS; CDR2 reads YYNGEE. Trimming pared 1 base from V and 5 bases from J, leaving 4 bases between. CDR3 length equals 12 residues. The DNA of the CDR3 is TGTGCCAGCAGCGTATCTGATCAGCCCCAGCATTTT. Translating gives CASSVSDQPQHF.

This clone was counted only a few times. The chain recombines TRBV7-9 with TRBJ1-1; a possible D gene is TRBD1 (6 bases). Germline assignment: CDR1 SEHNR and CDR2 FQNEAQ (reference sequence). This CDR3 has 14 amino acids. Trimming stripped 6 bases from V and 0 bases from J, with 11 bases between. DNA of the CDR3: TGTGCCAGCAGAGTTGGGGGCATGAACACTGAAGCTTTCTTT. It translates to CASRVGGMNTEAFF.